This T cell receptor beta chain was recovered during a study of blood T cell repertoires in COVID-19. Study-wide context: Both acute and convalescent COVID-19 samples were obtained from the United States, Italy and Spain. PBMCs, B-cell-depleted T cells, or T cells were the source of the cDNA or gDNA that made up the material.

How the authors handled the data: Scientists estimated how many nucleated cells there were by amplifying reference gene primers. Libraries were prepared by immunoSEQ multiplex PCR; TCRdb keeps only in-frame clonotypes and omits some of them. That table supplies the V and J calls and clone size; D and trimming were determined from the DNA. Among about 100,000 clones listed, approximately 86% were seen once. Germline V gene data show CDR1 as LGHNA and CDR2 as YNFKEQ. The CDR3 loop spans 15 amino acids. V dropped 1 base and J dropped 5; count of bases not matched to a gene: 3. The sample taken for sequencing was peripheral blood. The chain carries TRBV4-2 and TRBJ2-1; 9 bases fit TRBD2. The TCR comes from a man older than 75 with acute or convalescent COVID-19. The CDR3 here is CASSQGTSANNEQFF. Here the CDR3 DNA reads TGTGCCAGCAGCCAAGGGACTAGCGCGAACAATGAGCAGTTCTTC.